The 26 T cell receptor beta chains reported below all come from one sample, sequenced in a study of CD4 T cells in relation to SARS-CoV-2 and coronaviruses. Produced via immunoSEQ multiplex PCR; TCRdb's table is partial and in-frame only. The sample holds 43,000 or so clones, approximately 80% seen once. No antigen has been assigned to these receptors. The sequencing input was naive CD4+ T cells from PBMCs, cultured in vitro. Subset in this sample: naive CD4+ T cells isolated by negative enrichment. Source of these receptors: an adult with COVID-19.

In nucleotides, the CDR3 is TGTGCCAGCAGCCAAGAGAGGGGCCCTCAACACGAGCAGTACTTC. Its translation: CASSQERGPQHEQYF. V gene TRBV14 combines with J gene TRBJ2-7, with D possibly being TRBD1 or TRBD2 (5 bases each). This CDR3 spans 15 amino acids. Between the trimmed V and J ends, which lost 0 bases and 5 bases, there was a span of 14 bases. The germline V gene encodes CDR1 SGHDN and CDR2 FVKESK.

The chain is built from TRBV7-9 and TRBJ2-1; TRBD2 agrees at 14 bases. Unmatched junction bases numbered 11, after V lost 1 base and J lost 15 bases. This CDR3 is built from 16 residues. Germline V gene lookup returns CDR1 SEHNR and CDR2 FQNEAQ (reference sequence). CDR3 sequence: CASSLEGLAGEGTRFF. CDR3 sequence (DNA): TGTGCCAGCAGCTTAGAGGGACTAGCGGGAGAGGGGACGCGGTTCTTC.

The V and J genes are TRBV28 and TRBJ2-1; 9 bases match TRBD1. Germline V gene lookup returns CDR1 MDHEN and CDR2 SYDVKM. The trim removed 2 bases at V and 6 bases at J, leaving 5 bases unmatched. The CDR3 runs 15 residues. This CDR3 reads CASSLGDRVSNEQFF. The DNA of the CDR3 is TGTGCCAGCAGTTTAGGGGACAGGGTAAGCAATGAGCAGTTCTTC.

This chain joins TRBV9 and TRBJ1-5; D is perhaps TRBD1 (6 bases). The CDR3 is made up of 15 amino acids. Per germline, CDR1 SGDLS and CDR2 YYNGEE. Trimming cost V 4 bases and J 0 bases, with 11 bases left between them. DNA of the CDR3: TGTGCCAGCAGCTTAACAGGGAGTAGCAATCAGCCCCAGCATTTT. It is translated as CASSLTGSSNQPQHF.

The chain couples TRBV15 to TRBJ2-1; the D call may be TRBD1 or TRBD2 (5 bases each). The germline V gene has CDR1 LNHNV and CDR2 YYDKDF (reference sequence). CDR3 size: 12 residues. The germline V and J ends were trimmed by 4 bases and 10 bases, with 11 bases remaining between them. The CDR3 is CATSTRGKEQFF. The CDR3 bases are TGTGCCACCAGCACGAGGGGCAAGGAGCAGTTCTTC.

Points on this clone: This same CDR3 is encoded by further DNA sequences in the sample. The chain employs TRBV3-1 (or the pseudogene TRBV3-2) and TRBJ2-1; 10 positions agree with TRBD2. CDR3 length equals 15 residues. The germline V gene has CDR1 LGHDT and CDR2 YNNKEL (reference sequence). J lost 7 bases, V lost 1 base, and 4 bases had no gene match. Here the CDR3 reads CASSQGLAGVNEQFF. The CDR3, as DNA: TGTGCCAGCAGCCAAGGGCTAGCGGGAGTGAATGAGCAGTTCTTC.

This clone was observed a handful of times. In DNA, the CDR3 is TGTGCCAGCAGTGAAGGCAGGGGCCAGCCGGGTGAAGCTTTCTTT. Protein product: CASSEGRGQPGEAFF. The chain has TRBV6-1 and TRBJ1-1; perhaps TRBD1 as D (6 bases). The CDR3 sequence is 15 residues long. Between the trimmed V and J ends, which lost 1 base and 7 bases, there was a span of 16 bases. Germline lookup yields CDR1 MNHNS and CDR2 SASEGT.

This clone occurred a few times. The chain combines TRBV4-2 with TRBJ2-3, with 11 bases aligning to TRBD2. V shed 3 bases, J shed 0 bases, and the junction held 14 bases outside the gene matches. Germline loops: CDR1 LGHNA, CDR2 YNFKEQ. The CDR3 consists of 20 residues. The chain's CDR3 is CASSHGSRLAGGASTDTQYF. The CDR3 DNA follows: TGTGCCAGCAGCCATGGCTCACGGCTAGCGGGGGGAGCTAGCACAGATACGCAGTATTTT.

The chain links TRBV28 to TRBJ1-4, with a possible D match to TRBD1 (5 bases). The CDR3 has 14 residues. V was cut by 6 bases and J by 5 bases, with 13 bases left in between. Germline lookup yields CDR1 MDHEN and CDR2 SYDVKM. The CDR3 loop is CASRLSGTNEKLFF. CDR3 DNA sequence: TGTGCCAGCAGATTGTCAGGGACGAATGAAAAACTGTTTTTT.

The chain joins TRBV9 to TRBJ2-5, with D maybe TRBD1 (5 bases). CDR3 length equals 14 residues. CDR1 is SGDLS, CDR2 YYNGEE, per germline. With 4 bases removed from V and 4 bases from J, the gap between germline ends came to 14 bases. The CDR3 protein is CASSPGQVLETQYF. The CDR3 nucleotides read TGTGCCAGCAGCCCAGGACAAGTCCTAGAGACCCAGTACTTC.

CDR3 nucleotides: TGTGCCTGGAGCTCCGGACAGACAAGCCAAGAGACCCAGTACTTC. Translated, it gives CAWSSGQTSQETQYF. The chain joins TRBV30 to TRBJ2-5, with D possibly matching TRBD1 (6 bases). Trimming pared 3 bases from V and 1 base from J, leaving 15 bases between. The germline V gene encodes CDR1 GTSNPN and CDR2 SVGIG (reference sequence). The CDR3 is 15 amino acids. Full variable domain (missing parts from reference TRBV30 and TRBJ2-5): SQTIHQWPATLVQPVGSPLSLECTVEGTSNPNLYWYRQAAGRGLQLLFYSVGIGQISSEVPQNLSASRPQDRQFILSSKKLLLSDSGFYLCAWSSGQTSQETQYFGPGTRLLVL.

The chain employs TRBV19 and TRBJ2-7; 10 nucleotides line up with TRBD2. The length of the CDR3 is 16 residues. The germline V gene encodes CDR1 LNHDA and CDR2 SQIVND (reference sequence). Trimming took 1 base from V and 5 from J; bases not matched to a gene: 8. CDR3 in DNA: TGTGCCAGTAGTATAGGTTCCCTAGCGGGAGTCGACGAGCAGTACTTC. It encodes CASSIGSLAGVDEQYF. The full variable domain, its missing parts supplied by reference TRBV19 and TRBJ2-7, is DGGITQSPKYLFRKEGQNVTLSCEQNLNHDAMYWYRQDPGQGLRLIYYSQIVNDFQKGDIAEGYSVSREKKESFPLTVTSAQKNPTAFYLCASSIGSLAGVDEQYFGPGTRLTVT.

The J gene is TRBJ2-7, the V gene TRBV5-6; TRBD1 aligns across 10 bases. V lost 0 bases to trimming and J lost 2 bases; unmatched junction nucleotides: 5. The CDR3 has 16 residues. Germline CDR1 and CDR2: SGHDT and YYEEEE. CDR3 bases: TGTGCCAGCAGCTTGGGGACAGGGGGGAGGACCTACGAGCAGTACTTC. Translating gives CASSLGTGGRTYEQYF.

This rearrangement joins TRBV2 to TRBJ1-4; D gene unclear. The CDR3 runs 15 residues. V lost 5 bases to trimming and J lost 0 bases, with 10 bases between them. The germline CDR1 and CDR2 sequences are SNHLY and FYNNEI. DNA of the CDR3: TGTGCCAGCAGTCCCTGGGCTGCAACTAATGAAAAACTGTTTTTT. Translated: CASSPWAATNEKLFF.

The chain is built from TRBV7-3 and TRBJ2-1; tentatively, D is TRBD2 (6 bases). Trimming left V 2 bases short and J 4 bases short, with 12 bases between. The CDR3 covers 15 residues. CDR1 and CDR2 from the germline V gene are SGHTA and FQGTGA. The CDR3 region has the DNA TGTGCCAGCAGCTTATCTCGGGAGTCGTACAATGAGCAGTTCTTC. Translated: CASSLSRESYNEQFF.

V is TRBV18 and J is TRBJ1-2, with D maybe TRBD1 (5 bases). Germline loops: CDR1 KGHSH, CDR2 LQKENI. The CDR3 spans 14 residues. V shed 3 bases and J shed 5 bases, with 13 bases lying between them. The CDR3 protein is CASSPTSRGYGYTF. CDR3 DNA sequence: TGTGCCAGCTCACCTACATCGAGGGGATATGGCTACACCTTC.

The chain has TRBV6-6 and TRBJ2-3; D gene uncertain. Trimming cost V 7 bases and J 2 bases, with 13 bases left between them. Germline V lookup: CDR1 MNHNY, CDR2 SVGAGI (reference sequence). This CDR3 spans 14 amino acids. DNA for the CDR3: TGTGCCAGCAAGCAGCAAGAATACACAGATACGCAGTATTTT. Translation: CASKQQEYTDTQYF.

The rearrangement links TRBV13 to TRBJ1-4; D is uncertain. The CDR3 sequence is 15 residues long. V dropped 0 bases and J dropped 5 bases, with 10 bases sitting between them. Germline loops: CDR1 PRHDT, CDR2 FYEKMQ (reference sequence). CDR3 loop: CASSLGPVINEKLFF. CDR3 DNA: TGTGCCAGCAGCTTAGGTCCGGTCATAAATGAAAAACTGTTTTTT.

This chain links TRBV12-3 or TRBV12-4 with TRBJ1-1, with D hard to call. Deletions cut 5 bases from V and 3 bases from J, with 10 bases between. This CDR3 comprises 13 residues. CDR3 loop: CASSPTYDTEAFF. DNA of the CDR3: TGTGCCAGCAGTCCTACCTACGACACTGAAGCTTTCTTT.

The V call is TRBV9, the J call TRBJ1-1; D gene unclear. Germline V gives CDR1 SGDLS, CDR2 YYNGEE. V lost 3 bases and J 1 base, leaving 10 bases between the germline ends. The CDR3 is 14 amino acids. The CDR3 DNA sequence: TGTGCCAGCAGCGCTGACACAACGAACACTGAAGCTTTCTTT. It yields the protein CASSADTTNTEAFF.

CDR3 residues: CASSLDMETQYF. CDR3 nucleotides: TGCGCCAGCAGCTTGGATATGGAGACCCAGTACTTC. J is TRBJ2-5 and V is TRBV5-1; D is undetermined. The germline V and J ends were trimmed by 0 bases and 5 bases, with 5 bases remaining between them. This CDR3 region has 12 residues. Germline CDR1 SGHRS, CDR2 YFSETQ.

The CDR3 reads CASSDASGSGANVLTF. The CDR3, as DNA: TGTGCCAGCAGTGATGCTAGCGGCTCTGGGGCCAACGTCCTGACTTTC. The V gene is TRBV6-1, the J gene TRBJ2-6; 7 bases align to TRBD2. Germline assignment: CDR1 MNHNS and CDR2 SASEGT. V trimming: 3 bases; J trimming: 0 bases; junction bases outside the gene matches: 2. The CDR3 is 16 residues long.

The chain links TRBV5-4 to TRBJ2-1, with unresolved D. Germline V gives CDR1 SGHNT, CDR2 YYREEE (reference sequence). The V end was cut by 0 bases, the J end by 0 bases, with 16 bases between. CDR3 length: 18 amino acids. The CDR3, as DNA: TGTGCCAGCAGCTTGGACGGCGAGTATGAGAGCTCCTACAATGAGCAGTTCTTC. Its translation: CASSLDGEYESSYNEQFF.

This clone was found once. CDR3 nucleotides: TGTGCCAGCAGTTATTGGGACCTAGCGGGAGGGCCCCCCTACAATGAGCAGTTCTTC. Translation gives CASSYWDLAGGPPYNEQFF. This chain links TRBV6-2 or TRBV6-3 with TRBJ2-1, with 12 bases identical to TRBD2. V lost 3 bases to trimming and J lost 2 bases; unmatched junction nucleotides: 11. Per the germline V gene, CDR1 is MNHEY and CDR2 is SVGEGT. The CDR3 has 19 amino acids.

This clone was counted only a few times. The chain joins TRBV7-9 to TRBJ2-7; the match to TRBD2 covers 8 bases. The CDR3 sequence is 15 residues long. The junction had 10 bases not matched to a gene; V was cut back by 2 bases and J by 7 bases. CDR1 and CDR2 (germline): SEHNR, FQNEAQ (reference sequence). The CDR3 sequence is CASSLRGGRGGEQYF. The CDR3 region has the DNA TGTGCCAGCAGCTTACGAGGCGGGCGCGGGGGGGAGCAGTACTTC.

V is TRBV7-9 and J is TRBJ2-3; the match to TRBD2 covers 11 bases. The CDR3 runs to 19 residues. CDR1 and CDR2 from the germline V gene are SEHNR and FQNEAQ (reference sequence). V lost 2 bases, J lost 0 bases, and 10 bases stayed unmatched. CDR3: CASSLPLAGGQLSTDTQYF. Here the CDR3 DNA reads TGTGCCAGCAGCTTACCCCTAGCGGGAGGCCAACTCAGCACAGATACGCAGTATTTT.